This T cell receptor (beta chain) appears in the sequencing data of a study of shared clonotypes between healthy human individuals. Whole-study context: The study used three CD4 naive, three CD4 memory, two CD8 naive and one CD8 memory plate per donor.

Each sorted subset replicate got 200 ng genomic DNA, tens of thousands of genomes. TCRdb's table, derived via immunoSEQ multiplex PCR, lists solely in-frame clones and lacks some. The repertoire includes about 680,000 clones, roughly 94% of them detected once, and approximately 24% sits in the top ten. CD8 cells regarded as naive lacked CD45RO, were positively chosen for CCR7, and omitted terminally differentiated effector memory CD45RA+ cells. This CDR3 spans 12 amino acids. The ends were cut back, 5 bases at V and 6 bases at J, with 11 bases in the middle. The germline CDR1 and CDR2 sequences are MDHEN and SYDVKM.

This sequence joins TRBV28 and TRBJ2-7, with D possibly matching TRBD2 (6 bases). The sequence was obtained from a man aged 30 to 45 in good health. What was sequenced was naive CD8+ T cells sorted from blood. The CDR3: CASSLGGSEQYF. The CDR3 bases are TGTGCCAGCAGTCTGGGGGGATCCGAGCAGTACTTC.